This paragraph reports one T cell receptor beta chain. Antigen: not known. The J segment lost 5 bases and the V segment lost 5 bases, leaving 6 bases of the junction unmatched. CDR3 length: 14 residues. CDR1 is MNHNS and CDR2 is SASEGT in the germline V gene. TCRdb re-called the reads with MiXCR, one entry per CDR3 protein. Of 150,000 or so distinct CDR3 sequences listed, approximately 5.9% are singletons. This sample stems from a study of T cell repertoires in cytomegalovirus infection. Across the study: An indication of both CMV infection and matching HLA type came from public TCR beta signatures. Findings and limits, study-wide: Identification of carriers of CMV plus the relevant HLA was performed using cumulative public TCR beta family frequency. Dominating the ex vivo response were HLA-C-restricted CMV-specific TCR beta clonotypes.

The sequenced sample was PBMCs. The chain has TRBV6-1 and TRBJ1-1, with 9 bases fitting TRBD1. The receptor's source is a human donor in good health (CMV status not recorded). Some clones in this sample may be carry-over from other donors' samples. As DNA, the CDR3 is TGTGCCAGCAGTCCGGGACAGGGATGGACTGAAGCTTTCTTT. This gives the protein CASSPGQGWTEAFF.